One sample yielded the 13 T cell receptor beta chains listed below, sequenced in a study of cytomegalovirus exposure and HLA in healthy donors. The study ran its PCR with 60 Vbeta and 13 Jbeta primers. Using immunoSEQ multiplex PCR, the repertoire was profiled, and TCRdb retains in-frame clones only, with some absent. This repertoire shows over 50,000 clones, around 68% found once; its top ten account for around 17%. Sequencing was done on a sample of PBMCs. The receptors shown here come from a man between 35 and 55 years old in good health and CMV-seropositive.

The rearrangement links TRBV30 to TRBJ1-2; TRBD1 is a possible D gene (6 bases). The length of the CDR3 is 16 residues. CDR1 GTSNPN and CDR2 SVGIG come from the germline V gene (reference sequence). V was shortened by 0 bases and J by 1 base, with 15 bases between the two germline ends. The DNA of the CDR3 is TGTGCCTGGAGTGTACAGGGAGGGTTAGGTAACTATGGCTACACCTTC. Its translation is CAWSVQGGLGNYGYTF. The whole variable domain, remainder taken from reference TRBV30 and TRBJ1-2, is SQTIHQWPATLVQPVGSPLSLECTVEGTSNPNLYWYRQAAGRGLQLLFYSVGIGQISSEVPQNLSASRPQDRQFILSSKKLLLSDSGFYLCAWSVQGGLGNYGYTFGSGTRLTVV.

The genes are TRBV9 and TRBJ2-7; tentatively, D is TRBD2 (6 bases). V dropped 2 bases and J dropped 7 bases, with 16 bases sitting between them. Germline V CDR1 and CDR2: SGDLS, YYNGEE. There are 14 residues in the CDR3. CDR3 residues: CASSVDLGAGEQYF. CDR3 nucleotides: TGTGCCAGCAGCGTGGACTTGGGCGCGGGGGAGCAGTACTTC.

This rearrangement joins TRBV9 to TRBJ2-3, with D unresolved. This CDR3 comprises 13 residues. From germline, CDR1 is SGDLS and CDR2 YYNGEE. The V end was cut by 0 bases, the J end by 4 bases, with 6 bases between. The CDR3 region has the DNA TGTGCCAGCAGCGTAGAGCCACCAGATACGCAGTATTTT. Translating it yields CASSVEPPDTQYF. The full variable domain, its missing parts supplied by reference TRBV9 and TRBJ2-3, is DSGVTQTPKHLITATGQRVTLRCSPRSGDLSVYWYQQSLDQGLQFLIQYYNGEERAKGNILERFSAQQFPDLHSELNLSSLELGDSALYFCASSVEPPDTQYFGPGTRLTVL.

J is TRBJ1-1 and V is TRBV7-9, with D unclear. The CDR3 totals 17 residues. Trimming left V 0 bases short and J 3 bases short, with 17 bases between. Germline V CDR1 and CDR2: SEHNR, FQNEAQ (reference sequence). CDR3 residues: CASSLALATRQDTEAFF. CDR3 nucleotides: TGTGCCAGCAGCTTAGCGCTGGCCACACGGCAGGACACTGAAGCTTTCTTT.

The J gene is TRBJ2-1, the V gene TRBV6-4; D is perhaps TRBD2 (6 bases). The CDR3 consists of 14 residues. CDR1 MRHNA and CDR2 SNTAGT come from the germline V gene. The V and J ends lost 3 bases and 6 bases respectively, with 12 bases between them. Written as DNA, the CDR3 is TGTGCCAGCAGTGAACTAGCTCGAGGCAATGAGCAGTTCTTC. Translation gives CASSELARGNEQFF.

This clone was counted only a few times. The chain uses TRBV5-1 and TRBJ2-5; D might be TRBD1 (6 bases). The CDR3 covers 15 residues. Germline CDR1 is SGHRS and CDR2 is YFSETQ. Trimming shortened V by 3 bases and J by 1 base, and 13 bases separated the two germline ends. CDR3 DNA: TGCGCCAGCAGCTATGTCGGACAGTCCCAAGAGACCCAGTACTTC. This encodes CASSYVGQSQETQYF.

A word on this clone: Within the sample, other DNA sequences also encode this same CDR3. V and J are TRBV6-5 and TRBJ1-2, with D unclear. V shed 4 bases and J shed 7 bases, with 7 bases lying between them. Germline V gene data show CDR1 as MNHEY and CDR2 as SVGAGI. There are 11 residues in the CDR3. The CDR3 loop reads CASSSRFGYTF. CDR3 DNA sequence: TGTGCCAGCAGTTCGAGGTTTGGCTACACCTTC.

CDR3 nucleotides: TGTGCCAGCAGCCACCGGGACAGGAGCGTGGAGGTAACCCCGAGCAATCAGCCCCAGCATTTT. Protein product: CASSHRDRSVEVTPSNQPQHF. The genes are TRBV14 and TRBJ1-5; TRBD1 matches 8 bases. CDR3 length: 21 residues. In germline, CDR1 is SGHDN, CDR2 FVKESK. Unmatched junction bases numbered 20, after V lost 3 bases and J lost 1 base.

This chain's CDR3 is CASSDPRTEAFF. The CDR3 DNA is TGTGCCAGCAGTGATCCTAGGACTGAAGCTTTCTTT. The chain couples TRBV2 to TRBJ1-1, with D unresolved. The V end lost 3 bases, the J end lost 5 bases, and 7 bases lay between the germline ends. The CDR3 spans 12 residues. Germline loops: CDR1 SNHLY, CDR2 FYNNEI.

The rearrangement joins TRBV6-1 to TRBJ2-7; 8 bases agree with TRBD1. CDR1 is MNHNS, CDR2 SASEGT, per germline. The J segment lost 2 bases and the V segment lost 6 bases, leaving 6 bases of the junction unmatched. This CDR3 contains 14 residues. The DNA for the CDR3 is TGTGCCAGCAGCCCGACAGGGGCGACCTACGAGCAGTACTTC. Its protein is CASSPTGATYEQYF.

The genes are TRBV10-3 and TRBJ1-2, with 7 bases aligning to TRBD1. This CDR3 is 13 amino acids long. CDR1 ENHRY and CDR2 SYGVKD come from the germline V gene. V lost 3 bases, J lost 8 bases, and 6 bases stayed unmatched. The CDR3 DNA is TGTGCCATCAGTGACGTGACAGGGAGAGGCTACACCTTC. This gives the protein CAISDVTGRGYTF.

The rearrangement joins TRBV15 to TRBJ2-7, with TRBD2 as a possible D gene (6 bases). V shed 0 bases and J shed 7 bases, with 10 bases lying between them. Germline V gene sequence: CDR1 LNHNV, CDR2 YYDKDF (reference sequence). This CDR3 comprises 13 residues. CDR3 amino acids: CATSRDLGGEQYF. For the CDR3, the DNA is TGTGCCACCAGCAGAGATCTAGGAGGGGAGCAGTACTTC.

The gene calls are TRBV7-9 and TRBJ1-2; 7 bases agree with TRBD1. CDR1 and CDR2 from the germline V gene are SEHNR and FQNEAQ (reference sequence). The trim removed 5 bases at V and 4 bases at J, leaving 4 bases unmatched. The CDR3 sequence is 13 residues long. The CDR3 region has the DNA TGTGCCAGCAGCCCGGGACAGCTCTATGGCTACACCTTC. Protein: CASSPGQLYGYTF.